These 16 T cell receptor beta chains originate from one sample sequenced in a study of cytomegalovirus exposure and HLA in healthy donors. Repertoires were generated with immunoSEQ multiplex PCR, while TCRdb's copy carries only in-frame clones and drops some. The sample has about 170,000 clones, 70% to 90% seen once; the top ten hold approximately 2%. Sequencing was performed on PBMCs. The receptors derive from a woman aged 18 to 35 in good health and CMV-seronegative.

The chain carries TRBV5-1 and TRBJ2-1; TRBD2 aligns across 7 bases. The CDR3 has 17 amino acids. V gave up 1 base and J gave up 3 bases; unmatched junction bases: 10. Per germline, CDR1 SGHRS and CDR2 YFSETQ. CDR3: CASSLRANGRYYNEQFF. The CDR3, as DNA: TGCGCCAGCAGCTTGAGGGCCAACGGGAGGTACTACAATGAGCAGTTCTTC.

This clone has more than one count but fewer than ten. This sequence joins TRBV12-5 and TRBJ1-5; D is ambiguous. Trimming pared 6 bases from V and 4 bases from J, leaving 7 bases between. Germline V gene sequence: CDR1 LGHNT, CDR2 FRNRAP. The CDR3 runs 12 residues. The CDR3 nucleotides read TGTGCTAGTGGCTATTGGAATCAGCCCCAGCATTTT. It is translated as CASGYWNQPQHF.

The rearrangement links TRBV10-3 to TRBJ1-1, with TRBD1 identical over 8 bases. J was trimmed by 1 base and V by 4 bases; bases with no gene match: 2. This CDR3 has 14 residues. The germline V gene encodes CDR1 ENHRY and CDR2 SYGVKD. The CDR3 sequence is CAISVDRENTEAFF. In DNA, the CDR3 is TGTGCCATCAGTGTGGACAGGGAGAACACTGAAGCTTTCTTT.

The J gene is TRBJ2-7, the V gene TRBV5-1, with 8 bases that match TRBD1. There are 16 residues in the CDR3. V trimming: 4 bases; J trimming: 6 bases; junction bases outside the gene matches: 15. Germline CDR1 SGHRS, CDR2 YFSETQ. CDR3 bases: TGCGCCAGCAGCCCGCTGATACAGGGGGTAAGGGGCGAGCAGTACTTC. Protein: CASSPLIQGVRGEQYF.

The rearrangement links TRBV28 to TRBJ2-1; D is perhaps TRBD2 (5 bases). Germline values: CDR1 MDHEN, CDR2 SYDVKM. This CDR3 has 13 residues. The germline V and J ends were trimmed by 2 bases and 4 bases, with 6 bases remaining between them. The CDR3 DNA follows: TGTGCCAGCAGTTTACGGGATTACAATGAGCAGTTCTTC. Translating it yields CASSLRDYNEQFF.

The chain has TRBV7-6 and TRBJ1-2; 7 bases align to TRBD1. The germline gives CDR1 SGHVS, CDR2 FNYEAQ. The ends lost 4 bases at V and 2 bases at J; junction bases unmatched: 10. The CDR3 runs to 16 residues. The CDR3 sequence: CASSSRTGQPNYGYTF. The CDR3 DNA sequence: TGTGCCAGCAGCTCCCGAACGGGACAGCCAAACTATGGCTACACCTTC.

This chain uses TRBV18 with TRBJ1-1, with 9 positions matching TRBD1. CDR3 length: 17 amino acids. Germline CDR1 and CDR2: KGHSH and LQKENI. After removal of 7 bases from V and 0 bases from J, the junction contained 12 bases not matched to a gene. CDR3 DNA: TGTGCCAGCTTCCAATCCGGGACAGGGCTTATGAACACTGAAGCTTTCTTT. This sequence encodes CASFQSGTGLMNTEAFF.

The genes are TRBV12-5 and TRBJ2-1; no clear D gene. CDR3 length: 15 residues. Germline-derived CDR1 and CDR2 are LGHNT and FRNRAP. Trimming shortened V by 3 bases and J by 8 bases, and 17 bases separated the two germline ends. Here the CDR3 reads CASGLAPLMGDEQFF. As DNA, the CDR3 is TGTGCTAGTGGTTTAGCTCCCTTGATGGGCGATGAGCAGTTCTTC.

The chain recombines TRBV11-2 with TRBJ2-3; D is unresolved. CDR3 length: 15 residues. Trimming removed 5 bases from V and 2 bases from J, with 14 bases in between. From germline, CDR1 is SGHAT and CDR2 FQNNGV. The CDR3 spells CASSLGLAHTDTQYF. The CDR3 nucleotides read TGTGCCAGCAGCCTGGGCCTGGCCCACACAGATACGCAGTATTTT.

This chain connects TRBV4-3 to TRBJ2-5, with TRBD2 matching 7 bases. Trimming took 1 base from V and 3 from J; bases not matched to a gene: 11. CDR1 LGHNA and CDR2 YSLEER come from the germline V gene. The CDR3 extends over 17 amino acids. This chain's CDR3 is CASSQGIRTRDKETQYF. The CDR3 DNA is TGCGCCAGCAGCCAAGGAATCCGGACTAGGGATAAAGAGACCCAGTACTTC.

The chain uses TRBV19 and TRBJ1-1; tentative D call: TRBD1 (5 bases). Germline CDR1 reads LNHDA; CDR2 reads SQIVND (reference sequence). V was pared by 5 bases and J by 5 bases, with 18 bases between. This CDR3 comprises 15 residues. The CDR3 DNA follows: TGTGCCAGTAGTCGCGGGGCAGTAAGGACGACTGAAGCTTTCTTT. This sequence encodes CASSRGAVRTTEAFF.

In this sample, this clone turned up once. This chain uses TRBV5-6 with TRBJ1-1, with D possibly TRBD1 on 5 matching bases. CDR1 and CDR2 (germline): SGHDT, YYEEEE. The CDR3 contains 14 residues. V was cut by 4 bases and J by 6 bases, with 16 bases left in between. CDR3: CASSRDRGESEAFF. CDR3 DNA sequence: TGTGCCAGCAGCCGGGACCGGGGGGAGTCTGAAGCTTTCTTT.

The V call is TRBV29-1, the J call TRBJ2-1; 11 bases agree with TRBD2. Germline CDR1 reads SQVTM; CDR2 reads ANQGSEA. The CDR3 length is 15 residues. The CDR3: CATGTMVTSGGTQFF. For the CDR3, the DNA is TGCGCGACCGGGACGATGGTCACTAGCGGGGGTACCCAGTTCTTC.

This clone was recorded once. This chain uses TRBV11-2 with TRBJ1-2; D remains ambiguous. Per germline, CDR1 SGHAT and CDR2 FQNNGV. The CDR3 has 16 residues. Deletions cut 5 bases from V and 3 bases from J, with 19 bases between. DNA of the CDR3: TGTGCCAGCAGCCCCCTCGAGGGAAAGGCCCACTATGGCTACACCTTC. Amino acid sequence: CASSPLEGKAHYGYTF.

This clone showed up just once. This chain uses TRBV11-2 with TRBJ1-3; 8 bases align to TRBD1. The J segment lost 0 bases and the V segment lost 6 bases, leaving 13 bases of the junction unmatched. Germline V CDR1 and CDR2: SGHAT, FQNNGV. CDR3 length: 18 residues. The CDR3 loop reads CASRYLAGGELSGNTIYF. The CDR3 DNA is TGTGCCAGCAGGTACCTTGCAGGGGGCGAACTCTCTGGAAACACCATATATTTT. Based on the CDR3 plus reference TRBV11-2 and TRBJ1-3, the full variable domain is EAGVAQSPRYKIIEKRQSVAFWCNPISGHATLYWYQQILGQGPKLLIQFQNNGVVDDSQLPKDRFSAERLKGVDSTLKIQPAKLEDSAVYLCASRYLAGGELSGNTIYFGEGSWLTVV.

The CDR3 loop is CASSLEQGAGELFF. DNA of the CDR3: TGCGCCAGCAGCTTGGAGCAGGGGGCCGGGGAGCTGTTTTTT. The chain is built from TRBV5-1 and TRBJ2-2; 7 bases match TRBD1. The junction had 2 bases not matched to a gene; V was cut back by 0 bases and J by 6 bases. CDR1 is SGHRS and CDR2 is YFSETQ in the germline V gene. The CDR3 length is 14 residues.